This T cell receptor (beta chain) comes out of a study of liver allograft versus peripheral blood T cells. Study background: Comparing T cell receptor repertoires in transplanted livers with those in recipients' peripheral blood was part of the design. Study results and caveats: Liver allografts reportedly held T cell receptor repertoires unlike those in peripheral blood.

V dropped 5 bases and J dropped 4; count of bases not matched to a gene: 4. The CDR3 spans 14 residues. CDR1 and CDR2 from the germline V gene are MNHEY and SMNVEV (reference sequence). TCRdb passed the reads through MiXCR, listing each CDR3 protein once. The table lists 10,000 to 14,000 distinct CDR3 sequences, about a quarter of them singletons, with roughly 1.4% in the top ten. About this clonotype: Its specificity is not known.

V usage is TRBV27 and J usage is TRBJ2-7, with TRBD1 matching over 11 bases. The TCR originated in a human patient who had a liver transplant. The graft donor may be the source of some T cells. CDR3 sequence reads: CASSHRDRGYEQYF. CDR3 nucleotides: TGTGCCAGCAGTCACCGGGACAGGGGGTACGAGCAGTACTTC.